One and the same sample provided the 9 T cell receptor beta chains below, sequenced in a study of cytomegalovirus exposure and HLA in healthy donors. Use of 60 Vbeta and 13 Jbeta primers characterized the PCR. The data were produced by immunoSEQ multiplex PCR, yet TCRdb's version contains in-frame clones alone and is incomplete. This repertoire shows 95,000 to 110,000 clones, around four fifths found once; its top ten account for roughly 8.2%. The sequenced sample was PBMCs. These receptors came from a man younger than 40 in good health and CMV-seronegative.

V and J are TRBV5-6 and TRBJ2-6, with D maybe TRBD2 (6 bases). V was cut by 0 bases and J by 0 bases, with 10 bases left in between. Germline CDR1 is SGHDT and CDR2 is YYEEEE. This CDR3 is 17 amino acids long. In DNA form, the CDR3 reads TGTGCCAGCAGCTTGGTGTGGCGGGACTCTGGGGCCAACGTCCTGACTTTC. Its translation is CASSLVWRDSGANVLTF. The full variable domain, in which reference TRBV5-6 and TRBJ2-6 provide the parts outside the CDR3, is DAGVTQSPTHLIKTRGQQVTLRCSPKSGHDTVSWYQQALGQGPQFIFQYYEEEERQRGNFPDRFSGHQFPNYSSELNVNALLLGDSALYLCASSLVWRDSGANVLTFGAGSRLTVL.

The chain carries TRBV27 and TRBJ2-1; D is ambiguous. Germline-derived CDR1 and CDR2 are MNHEY and SMNVEV (reference sequence). The CDR3 is made up of 13 amino acids. V was shortened by 2 bases and J by 5 bases, with 7 bases between the two germline ends. CDR3 in DNA: TGTGCCAGCAGTTTAGGCTTTAACAATGAGCAGTTCTTC. This codes for CASSLGFNNEQFF.

J is TRBJ2-1 and V is TRBV7-9; no definite D call. Trimming shortened V by 4 bases and J by 0 bases, and 13 bases separated the two germline ends. The CDR3 is 16 amino acids. Germline V gene data show CDR1 as SEHNR and CDR2 as FQNEAQ (reference sequence). The CDR3 region has the DNA TGTGCCAGCAGCTCAGAACTGATAGCCTCCTACAATGAGCAGTTCTTC. Translating gives CASSSELIASYNEQFF.

This clone was seen only once. V gene TRBV9 combines with J gene TRBJ2-2; D is unclear. Looked up from germline, CDR1 is SGDLS and CDR2 is YYNGEE. This CDR3 spans 15 amino acids. Trimming pared 0 bases from V and 4 bases from J, leaving 10 bases between. The CDR3 region has the DNA TGTGCCAGCAGCGTAGCTTCAAAGAGCACCGGGGAGCTGTTTTTT. Translating gives CASSVASKSTGELFF.

By share, this clone counts as medium-sized. The chain couples TRBV19 to TRBJ2-3; TRBD2 matches 10 bases. CDR1 and CDR2 (germline): LNHDA, SQIVND (reference sequence). The CDR3 is made up of 15 amino acids. V was clipped by 3 bases and J by 6 bases; unmatched bases: 6. The CDR3 DNA is TGTGCCAGTAGTATGACAGCGGGGGGGCTGGATACGCAGTATTTT. Its translation: CASSMTAGGLDTQYF.

The genes are TRBV27 and TRBJ2-1; the match to TRBD2 covers 7 bases. Losses at the gene ends were 2 bases for V and 2 bases for J; bases not matched to a gene: 3. The CDR3 totals 15 residues. CDR1 is MNHEY and CDR2 is SMNVEV in the germline V gene (reference sequence). CDR3 sequence reads: CASSLAGGTYNEQFF. Written as DNA, the CDR3 is TGTGCCAGCAGTTTAGCCGGGGGGACCTACAATGAGCAGTTCTTC.

J is TRBJ1-5 and V is TRBV28; a weak D match, TRBD1 (6 bases). Trimming took 6 bases from V and 4 from J, leaving 10 bases between them. The CDR3 is made up of 13 amino acids. Looked up from germline, CDR1 is MDHEN and CDR2 is SYDVKM. The CDR3 reads CASSGQNNQPQHF. DNA of the CDR3: TGTGCCAGCAGCGGACAGAATAATCAGCCCCAGCATTTT. Looking up the rest from reference TRBV28 and TRBJ1-5 gives the full variable domain: DVKVTQSSRYLVKRTGEKVFLECVQDMDHENMFWYRQDPGLGLRLIYFSYDVKMKEKGDIPEGYSVSREKKERFSLILESASTNQTSMYLCASSGQNNQPQHFGDGTRLSIL.

The chain combines TRBV28 with TRBJ1-1; perhaps TRBD1 as D (6 bases). The CDR3 contains 14 residues. CDR1 and CDR2 (germline): MDHEN, SYDVKM. The V end was cut by 1 base, the J end by 5 bases, with 11 bases between. CDR3 in amino acids: CASSLSGGRTEAFF. CDR3 DNA sequence: TGTGCCAGCAGTTTATCGGGGGGGCGGACTGAAGCTTTCTTT.

This clone was observed a few times. The chain has TRBV28 and TRBJ2-7, with 11 bases matching TRBD2. CDR3 length equals 15 residues. The germline CDR1 and CDR2 sequences are MDHEN and SYDVKM. The V gene end was trimmed by 6 bases and the J gene end by 2 bases; junction bases not matched to a gene: 6. CDR3 in DNA: TGTGCCAGCAGCAGTAGCGGGAGGGCCACCTACGAGCAGTACTTC. Residues: CASSSSGRATYEQYF.